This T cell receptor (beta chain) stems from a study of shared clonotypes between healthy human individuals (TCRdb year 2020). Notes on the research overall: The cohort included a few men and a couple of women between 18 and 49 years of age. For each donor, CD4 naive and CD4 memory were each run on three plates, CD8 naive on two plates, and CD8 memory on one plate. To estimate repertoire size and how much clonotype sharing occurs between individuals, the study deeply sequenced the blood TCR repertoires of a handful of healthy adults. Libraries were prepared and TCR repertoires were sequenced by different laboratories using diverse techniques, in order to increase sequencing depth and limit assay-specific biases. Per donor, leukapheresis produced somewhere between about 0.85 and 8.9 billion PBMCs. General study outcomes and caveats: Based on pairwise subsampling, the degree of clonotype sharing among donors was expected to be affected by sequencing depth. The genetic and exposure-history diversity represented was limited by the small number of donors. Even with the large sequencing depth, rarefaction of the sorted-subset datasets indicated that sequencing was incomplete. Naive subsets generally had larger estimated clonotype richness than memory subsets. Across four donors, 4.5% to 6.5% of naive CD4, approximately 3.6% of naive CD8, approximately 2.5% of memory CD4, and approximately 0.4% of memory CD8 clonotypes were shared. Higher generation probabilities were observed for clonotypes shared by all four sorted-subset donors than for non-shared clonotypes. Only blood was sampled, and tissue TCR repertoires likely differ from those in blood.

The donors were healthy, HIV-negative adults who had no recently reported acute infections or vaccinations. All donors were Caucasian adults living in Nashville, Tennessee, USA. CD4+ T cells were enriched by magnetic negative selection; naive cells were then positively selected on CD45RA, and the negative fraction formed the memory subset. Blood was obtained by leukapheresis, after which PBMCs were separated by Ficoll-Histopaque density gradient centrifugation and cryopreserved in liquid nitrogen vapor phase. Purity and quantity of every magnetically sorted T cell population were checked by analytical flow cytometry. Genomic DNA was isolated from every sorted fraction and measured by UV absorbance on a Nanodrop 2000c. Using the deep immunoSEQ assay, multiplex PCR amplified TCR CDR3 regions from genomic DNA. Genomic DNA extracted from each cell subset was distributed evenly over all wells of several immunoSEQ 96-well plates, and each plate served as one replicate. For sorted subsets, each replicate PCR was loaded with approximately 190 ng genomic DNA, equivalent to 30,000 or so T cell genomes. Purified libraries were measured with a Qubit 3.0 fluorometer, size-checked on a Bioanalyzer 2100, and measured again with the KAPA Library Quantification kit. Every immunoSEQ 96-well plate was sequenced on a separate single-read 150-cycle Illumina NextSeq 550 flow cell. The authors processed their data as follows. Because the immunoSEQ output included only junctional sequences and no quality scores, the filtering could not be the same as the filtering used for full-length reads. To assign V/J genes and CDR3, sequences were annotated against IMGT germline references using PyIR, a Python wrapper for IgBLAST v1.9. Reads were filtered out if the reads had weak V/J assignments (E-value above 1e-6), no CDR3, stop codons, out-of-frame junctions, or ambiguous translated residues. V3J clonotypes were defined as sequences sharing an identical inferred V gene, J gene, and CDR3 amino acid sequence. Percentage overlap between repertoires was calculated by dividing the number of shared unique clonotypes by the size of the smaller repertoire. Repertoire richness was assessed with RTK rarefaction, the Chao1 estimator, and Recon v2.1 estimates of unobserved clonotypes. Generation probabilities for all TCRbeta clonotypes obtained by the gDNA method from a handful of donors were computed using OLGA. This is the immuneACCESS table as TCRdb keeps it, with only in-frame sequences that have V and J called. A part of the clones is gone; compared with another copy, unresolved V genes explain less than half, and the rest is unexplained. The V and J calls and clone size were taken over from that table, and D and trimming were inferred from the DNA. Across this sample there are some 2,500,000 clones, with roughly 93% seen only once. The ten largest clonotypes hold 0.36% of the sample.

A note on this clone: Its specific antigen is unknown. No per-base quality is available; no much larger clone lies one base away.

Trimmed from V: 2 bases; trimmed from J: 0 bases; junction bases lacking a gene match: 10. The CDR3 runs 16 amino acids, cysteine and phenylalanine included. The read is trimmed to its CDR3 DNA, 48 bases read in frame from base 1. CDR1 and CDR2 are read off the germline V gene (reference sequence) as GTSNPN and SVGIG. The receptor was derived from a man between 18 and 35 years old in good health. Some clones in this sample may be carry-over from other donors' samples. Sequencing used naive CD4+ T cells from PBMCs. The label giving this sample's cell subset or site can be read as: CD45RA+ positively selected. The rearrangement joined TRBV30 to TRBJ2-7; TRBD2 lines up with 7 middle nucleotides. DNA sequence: TGTGCCTGGAGTTCCCGGGAGGCAGGGACCTCCTACGAGCAGTACTTC. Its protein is CAWSSREAGTSYEQYF. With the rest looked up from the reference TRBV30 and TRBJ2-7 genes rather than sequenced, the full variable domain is SQTIHQWPATLVQPVGSPLSLECTVEGTSNPNLYWYRQAAGRGLQLLFYSVGIGQISSEVPQNLSASRPQDRQFILSSKKLLLSDSGFYLCAWSSREAGTSYEQYFGPGTRLTVT.